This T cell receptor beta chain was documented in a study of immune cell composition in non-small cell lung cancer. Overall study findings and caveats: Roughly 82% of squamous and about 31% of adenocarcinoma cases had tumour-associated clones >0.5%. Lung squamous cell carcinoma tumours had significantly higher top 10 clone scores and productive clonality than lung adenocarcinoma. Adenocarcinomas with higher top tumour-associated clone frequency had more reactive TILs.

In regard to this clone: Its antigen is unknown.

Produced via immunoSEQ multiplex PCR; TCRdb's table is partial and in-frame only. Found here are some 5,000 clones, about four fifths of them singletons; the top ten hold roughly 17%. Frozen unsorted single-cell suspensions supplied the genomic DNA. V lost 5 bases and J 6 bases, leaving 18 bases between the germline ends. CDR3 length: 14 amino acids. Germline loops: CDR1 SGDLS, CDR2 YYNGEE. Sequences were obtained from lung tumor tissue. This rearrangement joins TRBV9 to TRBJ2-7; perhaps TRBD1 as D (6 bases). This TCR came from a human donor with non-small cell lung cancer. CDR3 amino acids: CASSTGMGFGEQYF. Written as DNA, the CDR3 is TGTGCCAGCAGTACAGGGATGGGCTTCGGCGAGCAGTACTTC.